A single sample is the source of the 27 T cell receptor beta chains below, sequenced in a study of blood T cells in healthy people across ages. A second about 7 to 12 cycle PCR used barcoded and J-beta primers. TCRdb reanalysed the 5' RACE reads using MiXCR and keeps one entry per CDR3 protein. The sample holds 1.5 million to 1.9 million distinct CDR3 sequences, 42% seen once. The material sequenced was blood. These receptor sequences come from a young woman in good health.

The chain uses TRBV7-2 and TRBJ2-4, with a weak D call TRBD2 (6 bases). Judging by the DNA end, TRBJ2-7 fits better; the J call may be wrong. The CDR3 runs to 16 residues. Germline lookup yields CDR1 SGHTA and CDR2 FQGNSA. Here the CDR3 reads CASSFGVGGISYEQYF. The CDR3 DNA reads as TGTGCCAGCAGCTTTGGGGTTGGCGGGATCTCCTACGAGCAGTACTTC.

This sequence joins TRBV20-1 and TRBJ2-1; 7 bases line up with TRBD2. The germline V gene encodes CDR1 DFQATT and CDR2 SNEGSKA (reference sequence). CDR3 length: 14 amino acids. J gave up 6 bases and V 2 bases, and 7 bases lay outside the gene matches. The CDR3 reads CSARSPLAGNEQFF. In nucleotides, the CDR3 is TGCAGTGCTAGATCCCCTTTAGCGGGCAATGAGCAGTTCTTC.

This clonotype was recorded a few times. The rearrangement joins TRBV4-1 to TRBJ1-2, with TRBD1 matching 7 bases. Germline values: CDR1 MGHRA, CDR2 YSYEKL. Trimming removed 5 bases from V and 13 bases from J; junction bases left unmatched: 7. CDR3 length: 11 amino acids. This chain's CDR3 is CASSSSGTVTF. The DNA for the CDR3 is TGCGCCAGCAGCTCCAGTGGGACAGTCACCTTC.

The rearrangement uses TRBV4-3 and TRBJ1-5; D call uncertain. The CDR3 has 13 residues. V lost 1 base and J lost 3, with 4 bases in between. CDR1 and CDR2 (germline): LGHNA, YSLEER. The CDR3 sequence is CASSQVFNQPQHF. In DNA form, the CDR3 reads TGCGCCAGCAGCCAAGTGTTCAATCAGCCCCAGCATTTT.

The chain combines TRBV27 with TRBJ2-5; the D gene is possibly TRBD2 (5 bases). The germline V gene encodes CDR1 MNHEY and CDR2 SMNVEV (reference sequence). CDR3 length equals 15 residues. Between the trimmed V and J ends, which lost 5 bases and 7 bases, there was a span of 20 bases. The CDR3 DNA reads as TGTGCCAGCAGTCTGGACGGGGTCCCGGGGAGGACCCAGTACTTC. Translated, it gives CASSLDGVPGRTQYF.

This clonotype was counted between two and nine times. This chain joins TRBV4-1 and TRBJ1-1; TRBD1 matches at 9 bases. The CDR3 consists of 14 residues. With 0 bases clipped from V and 7 bases from J, the junction kept 3 bases outside the gene matches. Germline V lookup: CDR1 MGHRA, CDR2 YSYEKL. This CDR3 reads CASSQEQGAVEAFF. The CDR3 nucleotides read TGCGCCAGCAGCCAAGAACAGGGGGCCGTTGAAGCTTTCTTT.

This clonotype appeared a few times. The chain carries TRBV6-2 or TRBV6-3 and TRBJ2-1; TRBD2 matches at 7 bases. The germline V gene has CDR1 MNHEY and CDR2 SVGEGT. The CDR3 runs 14 residues. Germline trimming cut 7 bases from V and 1 base from J; bases unmatched to any gene: 4. The CDR3 DNA follows: TGTGCCAGCACCCTAGCGGAATCCTACAATGAGCAGTTCTTC. Translating gives CASTLAESYNEQFF.

In the case of this clonotype: This may stem from a read error, because a much larger clone lies one nucleotide away. This chain links TRBV20-1 with TRBJ2-5; D uncertain. The J call may be in error: the DNA end matches TRBJ2-7 better. This CDR3 is 12 amino acids long. The V gene's germline CDR1 is DFQATT and CDR2 SNEGSKA (reference sequence). DNA for the CDR3: TGCAGTGCTAGAGATAAGGACTACGAGCAGTACTTC. Amino acids: CSARDKDYEQYF.

This clonotype has only a few counts. The rearrangement uses TRBV28 and TRBJ1-2; D might be TRBD1 (5 bases). CDR3 length equals 15 residues. The V end was cut by 0 bases, the J end by 2 bases, with 10 bases between. Germline V gives CDR1 MDHEN, CDR2 SYDVKM. The CDR3 sequence is CASSLWGGSNYGYTF. CDR3 in DNA: TGTGCCAGCAGTTTATGGGGGGGTTCAAACTATGGCTACACCTTC.

V usage is TRBV6-1 and J usage is TRBJ1-5; D uncertain. With 6 bases removed from V and 1 base from J, the gap between germline ends came to 13 bases. The CDR3 spans 15 residues. Looked up from germline, CDR1 is MNHNS and CDR2 is SASEGT. Here the CDR3 reads CASSPSGLSNQPQHF. The CDR3 coding sequence is TGTGCCAGCAGCCCGTCCGGGCTCAGCAATCAGCCCCAGCATTTT.

This chain links TRBV29-1 with TRBJ2-1; TRBD2 agrees at 7 bases. CDR3 length equals 13 residues. Germline V CDR1 and CDR2: SQVTM, ANQGSEA. Trimming cost V 4 bases and J 4 bases; bases outside gene matches: 4. The CDR3, as DNA: TGCAGCGTTGCCGGACTAGGGTACAATGAGCAGTTCTTC. Protein: CSVAGLGYNEQFF.

This chain uses TRBV7-2 with TRBJ2-1; D is unclear. This CDR3 has 16 residues. CDR1 and CDR2 from the germline V gene are SGHTA and FQGNSA. Trimming stripped 1 base from V and 1 base from J, with 11 bases between. CDR3 sequence: CASSLVAGQSYNEQFF. The CDR3 DNA follows: TGTGCCAGCAGCTTAGTTGCAGGCCAGTCCTACAATGAGCAGTTCTTC.

The gene calls are TRBV3-1 and TRBJ2-3; D assignment may be TRBD1 or TRBD2 (6 bases each). Germline loops: CDR1 LGHDT, CDR2 YNNKEL (reference sequence). V was shortened by 0 bases and J by 5 bases, with 9 bases between the two germline ends. The CDR3 loop spans 14 amino acids. The CDR3 region is CASSQDRGGDTQYF. CDR3 in DNA: TGTGCCAGCAGCCAAGACAGGGGAGGAGATACGCAGTATTTT.

This clonotype was seen a handful of times. V and J are TRBV11-2 and TRBJ1-4; TRBD1 agrees at 9 bases. The CDR3 spans 15 residues. Losses at the gene ends were 5 bases for V and 8 bases for J; bases not matched to a gene: 9. Germline values: CDR1 SGHAT, CDR2 FQNNGV. CDR3 region: CASSPGTGRFEKLFF. CDR3 nucleotides: TGTGCCAGCAGCCCTGGGACAGGGCGATTCGAAAAACTGTTTTTT.

This sequence joins TRBV7-8 and TRBJ2-1; TRBD1 aligns across 12 bases. Germline CDR1 SGHVS, CDR2 FQNEAQ. With 1 base clipped from V and 6 bases from J, the junction kept 4 bases outside the gene matches. The CDR3 runs 16 residues. Here the CDR3 reads CASSLVAGQGANEQFF. In DNA, the CDR3 is TGTGCCAGCAGCTTAGTAGCGGGACAGGGGGCCAATGAGCAGTTCTTC.

For the CDR3, the DNA is TGTGCCAGCAGCTATGGGACAGGTGTATCACCCCTCCACTTT. Translated: CASSYGTGVSPLHF. The chain is built from TRBV7-3 and TRBJ1-6, with 8 bases matching TRBD1. This CDR3 contains 14 residues. Germline V lookup: CDR1 SGHTA, CDR2 FQGTGA. The J segment lost 10 bases and the V segment lost 4 bases, leaving 6 bases of the junction unmatched.

The V gene is TRBV20-1, the J gene TRBJ2-1; 10 bases are a match to TRBD2. There are 16 residues in the CDR3. The V gene's germline CDR1 is DFQATT and CDR2 SNEGSKA (reference sequence). V lost 0 bases and J lost 6; bases outside the gene matches: 8. This CDR3 reads CSARDPSSGRSNEQFF. The CDR3, as DNA: TGCAGTGCTAGAGATCCCAGTAGCGGGAGGTCCAATGAGCAGTTCTTC.

The V and J genes are TRBV10-3 and TRBJ2-7; 7 bases agree with TRBD2. Judging by the DNA end, TRBJ2-5 fits better; the J call may be wrong. Looked up from germline, CDR1 is ENHRY and CDR2 is SYGVKD. The CDR3 runs to 13 residues. The CDR3 DNA sequence: TGTGCCACGAGACTAGCAGGAGGAGAGACCCAGTACTTC. Translating gives CATRLAGGETQYF.

The rearrangement links TRBV27 to TRBJ1-2, with no clear D. Germline V gene sequence: CDR1 MNHEY, CDR2 SMNVEV (reference sequence). V gave up 10 bases and J gave up 6 bases, with 15 bases separating them. The CDR3 length is 12 residues. DNA of the CDR3: TGTGCCACGAGAGACCTGGGCAATGGCTACACCTTC. It codes for CATRDLGNGYTF.

V usage is TRBV6-1 and J usage is TRBJ2-5; 9 bases match TRBD2. Germline-derived CDR1 and CDR2 are MNHNS and SASEGT. This CDR3 has 14 amino acids. Unmatched junction bases numbered 10, after V lost 3 bases and J lost 11 bases. The DNA of the CDR3 is TGTGCCAGCAGTGACCCTAGCGGGAACTATGAGCAGTACTTC. Amino acids: CASSDPSGNYEQYF.

The V gene is TRBV29-1, the J gene TRBJ2-7, with TRBD1 as a possible D gene (6 bases). The CDR3 contains 13 residues. Between the trimmed V and J ends, which lost 4 bases and 2 bases, there was a span of 12 bases. Germline V CDR1 and CDR2: SQVTM, ANQGSEA. The CDR3 nucleotides are TGCAGCGTTGCCACAGGGCGTACCTACGAGCAGTACTTC. It encodes CSVATGRTYEQYF.

In its sample, this clonotype was seen a few times. The chain employs TRBV4-3 and TRBJ2-1, with D possibly TRBD1 on 6 matching bases. CDR3 length: 19 residues. The V gene lost 4 bases and the J gene lost 0 bases, with 22 bases spanning the gap. CDR1 and CDR2 from the germline V gene are LGHNA and YSLEER. CDR3 residues: CASSRYLDTTGPSYNEQFF. DNA of the CDR3: TGCGCCAGCAGCCGGTACCTAGATACGACAGGACCCTCCTACAATGAGCAGTTCTTC.

Regarding this clonotype: The CDR3 does not end in the conserved phenylalanine or tryptophan, so this is likely a read error. The gene calls are TRBV7-2 and TRBJ1-1; D not resolved. Germline CDR1 reads SGHTA; CDR2 reads FQGNSA. V was cut by 5 bases and J by 7 bases, with 14 bases left in between. CDR3 length: 13 residues. CDR3 sequence (DNA): TGTGCCAGCAGCCGATTGAGGGAAAATGAAGCTTTCTCT. Residues: CASSRLRENEAFS.

A word on this clonotype: At one of its ends the junction is not consistent with the germline gene, which may arise from a read error. The J gene is TRBJ1-1, the V gene TRBV7-9; a possible D gene is TRBD1 (5 bases). Germline V gene sequence: CDR1 SEHNR, CDR2 FQNEAQ (reference sequence). The CDR3 is 17 amino acids. CDR3 nucleotide sequence: TGTGTCAGCAGCTTAGCGGGCACAGGCGGAAGAACCACTGAAGCTTTCTTT. It specifies CVSSLAGTGGRTTEAFF.

The V and J genes are TRBV15 and TRBJ2-2; D uncertain. Germline CDR1 is LNHNV and CDR2 is YYDKDF (reference sequence). V lost 0 bases to trimming and J lost 2 bases, with 4 bases between them. The CDR3 consists of 14 residues. Written as DNA, the CDR3 is TGTGCCACCAGCAGAGACACAAACACCGGGGAGCTGTTTTTT. This sequence encodes CATSRDTNTGELFF.

This clonotype was recorded at least ten times. The chain recombines TRBV4-3 with TRBJ2-7; D remains ambiguous. Looked up from germline, CDR1 is LGHNA and CDR2 is YSLEER. The V end was cut by 0 bases, the J end by 3 bases, with 9 bases between. There are 14 residues in the CDR3. The CDR3: CASSQDLGFYEQYF. CDR3 nucleotides: TGCGCCAGCAGCCAAGATCTAGGGTTCTACGAGCAGTACTTC.

This clonotype was counted a few times. The J gene is TRBJ2-5, the V gene TRBV25-1; D may be TRBD1 (6 bases). The germline V and J ends were trimmed by 2 bases and 1 base, with 11 bases remaining between them. This CDR3 is built from 15 residues. CDR1 and CDR2 from the germline V gene are MGHDK and SYGVNS. For the CDR3, the DNA is TGTGCCAGCAGTGAAGGAGACAGGATCCAAGAGACCCAGTACTTC. It encodes CASSEGDRIQETQYF.